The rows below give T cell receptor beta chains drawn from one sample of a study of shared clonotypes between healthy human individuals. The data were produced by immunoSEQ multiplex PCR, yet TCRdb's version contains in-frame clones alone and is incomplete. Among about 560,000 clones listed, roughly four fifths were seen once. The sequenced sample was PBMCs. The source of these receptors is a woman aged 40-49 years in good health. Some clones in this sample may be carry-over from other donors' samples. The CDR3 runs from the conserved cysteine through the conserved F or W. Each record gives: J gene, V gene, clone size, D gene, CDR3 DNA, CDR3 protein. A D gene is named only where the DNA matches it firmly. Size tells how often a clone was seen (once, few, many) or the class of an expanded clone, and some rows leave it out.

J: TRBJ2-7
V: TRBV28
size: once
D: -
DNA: TGTGCCAGCACCGAGGGGGGGGCAGGGCATGAGCAGTACTTC
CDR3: CASTEGGAGHEQYF

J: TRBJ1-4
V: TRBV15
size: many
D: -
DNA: TGTGCCACCAGCAGAGACCTCGGAGGAGGCGGAGAAAAACTGTTTTTT
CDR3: CATSRDLGGGGEKLFF

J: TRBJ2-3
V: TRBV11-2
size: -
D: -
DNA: TGTGCCAGCAGCTTCTCGGTAGGAGGGGTTTTAACAGATACGCAGTATTTT
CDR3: CASSFSVGGVLTDTQYF

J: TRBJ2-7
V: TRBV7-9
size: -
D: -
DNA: TGTGCCAGCAGCTTTGGTGTTAGAAACTACGAGCAGTACTTC
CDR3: CASSFGVRNYEQYF

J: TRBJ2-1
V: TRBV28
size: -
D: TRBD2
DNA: TGTGCCAGCCTCATGCTGGGGACTAGCGGGAGCATAATCGGCAATGAGCAGTTCTTC
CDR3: CASLMLGTSGSIIGNEQFF

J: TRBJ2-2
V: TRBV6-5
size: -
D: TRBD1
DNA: TGTGCCAGCAGTTACGGCTCAGGGGGCACCGGGGAGCTGTTTTTT
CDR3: CASSYGSGGTGELFF

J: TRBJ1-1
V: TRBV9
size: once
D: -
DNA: TGTGCCAGCAGCGTTGCTGGGTCCTGGGGCACTGAAGCTTTCTTT
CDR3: CASSVAGSWGTEAFF

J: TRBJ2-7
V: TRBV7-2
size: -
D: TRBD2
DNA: TGTGCCAGCAGCCTTCCGACTAGCGGGAGACGGGAGCAGTACTTC
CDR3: CASSLPTSGRREQYF

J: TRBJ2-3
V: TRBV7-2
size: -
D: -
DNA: TGTGCCAGCAGCTTAGCTGGGAGCGCAGATACGCAGTATTTT
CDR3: CASSLAGSADTQYF

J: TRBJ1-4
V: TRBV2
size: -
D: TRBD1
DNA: TGTGCCAGCAACCAGGGGGCTTTTGAAAAACTGTTTTTT
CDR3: CASNQGAFEKLFF

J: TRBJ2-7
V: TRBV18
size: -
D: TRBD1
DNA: TGTGCCAGCTCAACTGGACAGGGCAGGAACGAGCAGTACTTC
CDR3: CASSTGQGRNEQYF

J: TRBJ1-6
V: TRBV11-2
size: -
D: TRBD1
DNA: TGTGCCAGCAGCTTACCAGGGGGCTCCCCCTATAATTCACCCCTCCACTTT
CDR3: CASSLPGGSPYNSPLHF

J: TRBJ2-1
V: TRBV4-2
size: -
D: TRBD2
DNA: TGTGCCAGCAGCCAAGGGGAAGGACTAGCGGGAGGGCCCTACAATGAGCAGTTCTTC
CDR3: CASSQGEGLAGGPYNEQFF

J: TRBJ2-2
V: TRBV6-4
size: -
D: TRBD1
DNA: TGTGCCAGCAGCCCCGACAGGGTGGACACCGGGGAGCTGTTTTTT
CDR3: CASSPDRVDTGELFF

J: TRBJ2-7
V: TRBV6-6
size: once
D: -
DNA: TGTGCCAGCAGTTACTCTTCGACCTCCACCTACGAGCAGTACTTC
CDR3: CASSYSSTSTYEQYF

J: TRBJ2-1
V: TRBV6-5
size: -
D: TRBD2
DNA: TGTGCCAGCAGCCAAACTAGCGCCGCCTACAATGAGCAGTTCTTC
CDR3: CASSQTSAAYNEQFF

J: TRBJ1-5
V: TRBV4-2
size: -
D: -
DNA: TGTGCCAGCAGTATGGCACAGAATCAGCCCCAGCATTTT
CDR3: CASSMAQNQPQHF

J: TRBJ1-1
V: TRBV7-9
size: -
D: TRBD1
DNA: TGTGCCAGCAGGGGGACAGGGCCGGCTGAAGCTTTCTTT
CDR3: CASRGTGPAEAFF

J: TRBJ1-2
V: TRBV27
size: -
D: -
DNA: TGTGCCAGCAGCCCCTGGGACCCCCCGGACGGCTACACCTTC
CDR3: CASSPWDPPDGYTF

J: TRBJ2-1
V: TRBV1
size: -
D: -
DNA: TGCACCAGCAGCCAGCCCCACCACGGTGGACTAGCGGGAGGGGATGAGCAGTTCTTC
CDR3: CTSSQPHHGGLAGGDEQFF

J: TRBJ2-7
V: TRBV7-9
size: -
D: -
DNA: TGTGCCAGCAGCCCCCAGGGCGGGCTAACCTACGAGCAGTACTTC
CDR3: CASSPQGGLTYEQYF

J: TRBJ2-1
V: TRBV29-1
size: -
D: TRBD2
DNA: TGCAGCGTCATGACTAGCGGATACAATGAGCAGTTCTTC
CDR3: CSVMTSGYNEQFF

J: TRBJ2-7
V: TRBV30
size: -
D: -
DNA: TGTGCCTGGAGTTACGGAACACTCTACGAGCAGTACTTC
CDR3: CAWSYGTLYEQYF

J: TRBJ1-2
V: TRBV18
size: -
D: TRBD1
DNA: TGTGCCAGCTCACCGGCGCCAGGACAGGGGATCGGTGGCTACACCTTC
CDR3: CASSPAPGQGIGGYTF

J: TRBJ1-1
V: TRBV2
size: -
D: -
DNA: TGTGCCAGCAGTGAAGCGAGGGTTTTCTTT
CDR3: CASSEARVFF

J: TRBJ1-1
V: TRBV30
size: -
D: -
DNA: TGTGCCTGGAGTATTTCCATGACGGGCACTGAAGCTTTCTTT
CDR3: CAWSISMTGTEAFF

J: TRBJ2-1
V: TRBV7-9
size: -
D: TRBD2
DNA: TGTGCCCTCGGGCTAGCGGGAGGGCCGAGGGAGCAGTTCTTC
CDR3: CALGLAGGPREQFF

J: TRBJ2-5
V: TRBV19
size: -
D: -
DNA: TGTGCCAGTAGTATGTTCAGGGGACGACAAGAGACCCAGTACTTC
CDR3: CASSMFRGRQETQYF

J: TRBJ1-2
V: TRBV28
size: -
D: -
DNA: TGTGCCAGCAGTCGACCCCGGGCGTATGGCTACACCTTC
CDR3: CASSRPRAYGYTF

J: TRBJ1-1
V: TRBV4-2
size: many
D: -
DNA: TGTGCCAGCAGCCCCTGGAGGAACACTGAAGCTTTCTTT
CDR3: CASSPWRNTEAFF

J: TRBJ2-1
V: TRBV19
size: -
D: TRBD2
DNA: TGTGCCAGTAAATTGGGGTCGCGGGAGGCAGCCTACAATGAGCAGTTCTTC
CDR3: CASKLGSREAAYNEQFF

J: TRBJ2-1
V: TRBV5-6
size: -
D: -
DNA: TGTGCCAGCAGCTTGGTTCACGTAAACAATGAGCAGTTCTTC
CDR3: CASSLVHVNNEQFF

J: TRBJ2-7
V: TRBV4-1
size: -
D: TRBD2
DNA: TGCGCCAGCAGCCAACTGGCGGGAGGGCAGAATAAGCAGTACTTC
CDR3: CASSQLAGGQNKQYF

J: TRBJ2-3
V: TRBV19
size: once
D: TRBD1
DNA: TGTGCCAGTAGTCAGCGGACAGGGGGCACAGATACGCAGTATTTT
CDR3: CASSQRTGGTDTQYF

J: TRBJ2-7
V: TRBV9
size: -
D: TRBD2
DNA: TGTGCCAGCAGCGTAGGATGGGAGGGCGAGCAGTACTTC
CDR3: CASSVGWEGEQYF

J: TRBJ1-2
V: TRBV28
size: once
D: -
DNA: TGTGCCAGCAGCCTGCGGGAGGTACGATATGGCTACACCTTC
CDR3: CASSLREVRYGYTF

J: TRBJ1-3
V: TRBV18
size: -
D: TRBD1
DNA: TGTGCCAGCACACCAAAGGCAGGGGGCGCGTCCGGAAACACCATATATTTT
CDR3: CASTPKAGGASGNTIYF

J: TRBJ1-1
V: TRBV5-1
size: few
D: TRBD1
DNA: TGCGCCAGCAGCGCAGTGGGGACAGGGGGTGGCACTGAAGCTTTCTTT
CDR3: CASSAVGTGGGTEAFF

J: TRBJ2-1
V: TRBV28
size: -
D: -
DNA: TGTGCCAGCAGTTCCAATAAGCTGGGGTCCTACAATGAGCAGTTCTTC
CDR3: CASSSNKLGSYNEQFF

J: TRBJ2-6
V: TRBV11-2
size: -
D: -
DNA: TGTGCCAGCAGCTTGGTGATAAATTGGGGGAGCGGGGCCAACGTCCTGACTTTC
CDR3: CASSLVINWGSGANVLTF

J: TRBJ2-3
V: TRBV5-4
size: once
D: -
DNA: TGTGCCAGCAGCCTCCTGACGTACACTAGCACAGATACGCAGTATTTT
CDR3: CASSLLTYTSTDTQYF

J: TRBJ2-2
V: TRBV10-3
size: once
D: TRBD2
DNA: TGTGCCATCAGTCCAGCGGGAGGAACAGACGGGGAGCTGTTTTTT
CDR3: CAISPAGGTDGELFF

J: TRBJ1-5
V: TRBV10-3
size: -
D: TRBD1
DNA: TGTGCCATCAGTGAGGGACAGGGTTTTAGACAGCCCCAGCATTTT
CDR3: CAISEGQGFRQPQHF

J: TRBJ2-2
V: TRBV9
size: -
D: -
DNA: TGTGCCAGCAGCGCCTACACGAACACTGGAGCCGGCGGGGAGCTGTTTTTT
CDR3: CASSAYTNTGAGGELFF

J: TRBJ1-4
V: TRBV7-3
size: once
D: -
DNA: TGTGCCAGCAGCTTATCAGGGCGAGAAAAACTGTTTTTT
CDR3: CASSLSGREKLFF

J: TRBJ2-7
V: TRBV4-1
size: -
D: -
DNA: TGCGCCAGCAGCCCACGGGACGGGACCTACGAGCAGTACTTC
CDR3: CASSPRDGTYEQYF

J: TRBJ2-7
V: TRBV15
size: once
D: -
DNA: TGTGCCACCAGCAGAGATAAAGGGTACGAGCAGTACTTC
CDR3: CATSRDKGYEQYF

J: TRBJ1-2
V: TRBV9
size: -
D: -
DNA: TGTGCCAGCAGCGGGAGGGACACGGGCTACACCTTC
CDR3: CASSGRDTGYTF

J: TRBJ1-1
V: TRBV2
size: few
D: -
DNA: TGTGCCAGCCTTGACTGGCAGAGGGACACTGAAGCTTTCTTT
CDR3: CASLDWQRDTEAFF

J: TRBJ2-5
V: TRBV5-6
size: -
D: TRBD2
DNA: TGTGCCAGCAGCTGGACTAGCGGGAGGGGTCGAGAGACCCAGTACTTC
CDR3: CASSWTSGRGRETQYF

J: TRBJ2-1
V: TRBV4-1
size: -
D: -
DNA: TGCGCCAGCAGCCAAGGAATGCCACACAATGAGCAGTTCTTC
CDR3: CASSQGMPHNEQFF

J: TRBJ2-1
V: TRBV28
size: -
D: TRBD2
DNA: TGTGCCAGCAGGTACTTGACTAGCGGGAGGGGGAATGAGCAGTTCTTC
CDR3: CASRYLTSGRGNEQFF